This record looks at one T cell receptor beta chain sequence and its context. The CDR3 totals 13 residues. The junction had 4 bases not matched to a gene; V was cut back by 8 bases and J by 1 base. The germline CDR1 and CDR2 sequences are SNHLY and FYNNEI. The source of the sample is a study of blood T cell repertoires in COVID-19. Overall study: PBMCs, B-cell-depleted T cells, or T cells were the source of the cDNA or gDNA that made up the material.

Original processing notes: Quantification of nucleated cells was approximated via reference gene primer amplification. Produced via immunoSEQ multiplex PCR; TCRdb's table is partial and in-frame only. V and J calls and clone size are as listed in that table; D and trimming were resolved from the DNA. The table shows 100,000 to 150,000 clones, with over 75% occurring only once. The origin of this receptor is a man older than 75 with active or convalescent COVID-19. The V gene is TRBV2, the J gene TRBJ2-5; 7 bases line up with TRBD1. Material for sequencing was peripheral blood. The CDR3 DNA reads TGTGCCAGCGAACAGGGGCGCCAAGAGACCCAGTACTTC. Its translation is CASEQGRQETQYF.